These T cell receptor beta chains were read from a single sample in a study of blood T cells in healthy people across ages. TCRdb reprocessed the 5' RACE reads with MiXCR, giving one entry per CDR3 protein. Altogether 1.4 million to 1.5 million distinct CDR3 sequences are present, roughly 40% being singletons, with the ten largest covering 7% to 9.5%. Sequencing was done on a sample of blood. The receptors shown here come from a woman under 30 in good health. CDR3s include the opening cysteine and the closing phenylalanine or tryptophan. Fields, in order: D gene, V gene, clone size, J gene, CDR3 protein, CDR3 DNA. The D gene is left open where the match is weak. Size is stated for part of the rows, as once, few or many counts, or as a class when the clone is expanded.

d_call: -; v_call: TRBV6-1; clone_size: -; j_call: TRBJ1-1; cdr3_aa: CASSEIGTENTEAFF; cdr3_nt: TGTGCCAGCAGTGAAATTGGGACCGAGAACACTGAAGCTTTCTTT
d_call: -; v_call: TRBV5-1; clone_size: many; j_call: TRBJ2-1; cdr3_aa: CASSLRGGTYNEQFF; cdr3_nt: TGCGCCAGCAGCCTACGTGGCGGGACTTACAATGAGCAGTTCTTC
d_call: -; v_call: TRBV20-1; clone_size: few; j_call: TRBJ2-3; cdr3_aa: CSASPNGAFSTDTQYF; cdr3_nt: TGCAGTGCTAGCCCCAATGGGGCTTTTAGCACAGATACGCAGTATTTT
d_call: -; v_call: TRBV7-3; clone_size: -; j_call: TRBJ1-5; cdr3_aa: CASSSGHDQPQHF; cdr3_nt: TGTGCCAGCAGCTCCGGACATGATCAGCCCCAGCATTTT
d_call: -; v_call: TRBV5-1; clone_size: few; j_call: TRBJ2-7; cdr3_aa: CASSLEDRTYEQYF; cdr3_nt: TGCGCCAGCAGCTTGGAAGACAGAACCTACGAGCAGTACTTC
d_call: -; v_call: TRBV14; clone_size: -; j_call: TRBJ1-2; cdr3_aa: CASSQDAAGAGYTF; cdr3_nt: TGTGCCAGCAGCCAAGATGCGGCAGGGGCGGGCTACACCTTC
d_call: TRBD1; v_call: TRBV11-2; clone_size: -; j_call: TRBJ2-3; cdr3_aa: CASSFQTGVTDTQYF; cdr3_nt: TGTGCCAGCAGCTTCCAGACAGGGGTCACAGATACGCAGTATTTT
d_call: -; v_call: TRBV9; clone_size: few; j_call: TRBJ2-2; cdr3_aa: CASSVGDDAGELFF; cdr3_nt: TGTGCCAGCAGCGTAGGCGATGACGCCGGGGAGCTGTTTTTT
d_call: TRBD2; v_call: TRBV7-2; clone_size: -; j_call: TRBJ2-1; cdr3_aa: CASSLGTSEGNEQFF; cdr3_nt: TGTGCCAGCAGCTTGGGGACTAGCGAGGGAAATGAGCAGTTCTTC
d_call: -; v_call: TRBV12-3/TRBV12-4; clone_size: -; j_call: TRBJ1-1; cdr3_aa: CASSFTSEAFF; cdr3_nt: TGTGCCAGCAGTTTTACCAGTGAAGCTTTCTTT
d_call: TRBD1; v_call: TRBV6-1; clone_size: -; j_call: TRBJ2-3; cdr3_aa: CASTVTGNTDTQYF; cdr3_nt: TGTGCCAGCACCGTGACAGGGAACACAGATACGCAGTATTTT
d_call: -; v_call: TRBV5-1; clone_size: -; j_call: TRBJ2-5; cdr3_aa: CASSNLGGARETQYF; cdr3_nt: TGCGCCAGCAGCAACCTCGGGGGTGCGAGAGAGACCCAGTACTTC
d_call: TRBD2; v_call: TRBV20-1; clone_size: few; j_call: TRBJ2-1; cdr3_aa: CSARLLAGVWYNEQFF; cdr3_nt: TGCAGTGCTAGACTACTAGCGGGAGTCTGGTACAATGAGCAGTTCTTC
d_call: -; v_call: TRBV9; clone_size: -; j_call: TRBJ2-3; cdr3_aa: CASSVGAGQLTDTQYF; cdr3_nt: TGTGCCAGCAGCGTAGGAGCCGGACAGCTCACAGATACGCAGTATTTT
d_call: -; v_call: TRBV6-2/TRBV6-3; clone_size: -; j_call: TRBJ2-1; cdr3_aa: CASSPRGLPSYNEQFF; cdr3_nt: TGTGCCAGCAGTCCACGGGGACTCCCATCCTACAATGAGCAGTTCTTC
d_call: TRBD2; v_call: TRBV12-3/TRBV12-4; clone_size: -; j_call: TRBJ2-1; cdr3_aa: CASRGGLKLNEQFF; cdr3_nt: TGTGCCAGCAGGGGGGGACTAAAACTAAATGAGCAGTTCTTC
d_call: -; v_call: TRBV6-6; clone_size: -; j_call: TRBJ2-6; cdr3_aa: CASIGGVTGANVLTF; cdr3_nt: TGTGCCAGCATAGGAGGAGTTACTGGGGCCAACGTCCTGACTTTC
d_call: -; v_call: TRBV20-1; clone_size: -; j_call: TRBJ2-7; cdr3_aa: CSAPKDTHTYGQYF; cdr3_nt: TGCAGTGCACCAAAGGACACCCACACCTACGGGCAGTACTTC
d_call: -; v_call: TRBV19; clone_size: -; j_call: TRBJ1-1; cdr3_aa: CASSIGPGNTEAFF; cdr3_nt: TGTGCCAGTAGTATAGGCCCAGGGAACACTGAAGCTTTCTTT
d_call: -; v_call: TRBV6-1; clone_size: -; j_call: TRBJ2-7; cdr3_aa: CASSEEWPTAYNEQYF; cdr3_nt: TGTGCCAGCAGTGAAGAATGGCCGACTGCTTACAATGAGCAGTACTTC
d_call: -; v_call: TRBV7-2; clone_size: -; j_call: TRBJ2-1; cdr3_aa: CASSLPRSYNEQFF; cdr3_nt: TGTGCCAGCAGCCTCCCGCGGTCCTACAATGAGCAGTTCTTC
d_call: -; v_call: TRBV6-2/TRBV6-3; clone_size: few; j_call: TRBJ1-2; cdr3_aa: CASSYPRGRDNYGYTF; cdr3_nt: TGTGCCAGCAGTTATCCTCGAGGCAGAGATAACTATGGCTACACCTTC
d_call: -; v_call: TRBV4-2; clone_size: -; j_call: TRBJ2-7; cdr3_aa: CASSQEEIGPYWAYEQYF; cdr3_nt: TGTGCCAGCAGCCAAGAAGAAATCGGACCGTATTGGGCCTACGAGCAGTACTTC
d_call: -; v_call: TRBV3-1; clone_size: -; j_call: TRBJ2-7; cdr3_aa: CASSRGVYEQYF; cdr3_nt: TGTGCCAGCAGCCGGGGGGTCTACGAGCAGTACTTC
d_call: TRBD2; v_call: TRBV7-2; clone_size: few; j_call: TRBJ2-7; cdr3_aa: CASSRQAGEVYEQYF; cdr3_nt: TGTGCCAGCAGCAGACAAGCGGGAGAAGTGTACGAGCAGTACTTC
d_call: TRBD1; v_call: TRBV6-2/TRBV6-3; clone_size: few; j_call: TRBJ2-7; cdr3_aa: CASRLTTGLYEQYF; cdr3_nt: TGTGCCAGCAGGCTTACGACAGGGTTGTACGAGCAGTACTTC
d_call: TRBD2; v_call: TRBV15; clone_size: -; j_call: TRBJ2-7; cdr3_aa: CATSPGGPRFYEQYF; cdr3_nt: TGTGCCACCAGCCCGGGGGGGCCCCGATTCTACGAGCAGTACTTC
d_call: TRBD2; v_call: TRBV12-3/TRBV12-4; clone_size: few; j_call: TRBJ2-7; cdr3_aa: CASREGLGDSYEQYF; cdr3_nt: TGTGCCAGCAGGGAGGGACTAGGGGACTCCTACGAGCAGTACTTC
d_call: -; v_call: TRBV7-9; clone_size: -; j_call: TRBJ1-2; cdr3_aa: CASSLIGQENGYTF; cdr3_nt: TGTGCCAGCAGCTTAATAGGACAAGAAAATGGCTACACCTTC
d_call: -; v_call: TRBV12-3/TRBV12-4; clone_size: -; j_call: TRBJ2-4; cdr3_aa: CARSPAAQGWSIQYF; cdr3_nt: TGTGCCAGGAGTCCCGCTGCCCAGGGCTGGAGCATTCAGTACTTC
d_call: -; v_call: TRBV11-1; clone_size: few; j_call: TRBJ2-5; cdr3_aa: CASSHTSGLETQYF; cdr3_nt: TGTGCCAGCAGCCACACCTCTGGGCTAGAGACCCAGTACTTC
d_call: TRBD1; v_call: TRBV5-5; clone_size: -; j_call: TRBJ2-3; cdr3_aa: CASSLIQGADTQYF; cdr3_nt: TGTGCCAGCAGCTTGATACAGGGGGCGGATACGCAGTATTTT
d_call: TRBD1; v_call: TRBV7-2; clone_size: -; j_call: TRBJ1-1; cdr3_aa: CASSLSGSGQGAFF; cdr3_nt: TGTGCCAGCAGCCTAAGCGGTTCGGGACAGGGAGCTTTCTTT
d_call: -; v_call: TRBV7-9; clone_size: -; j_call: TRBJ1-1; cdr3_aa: CAGSSLGGQNTEAFF; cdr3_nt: TGTGCCGGCAGCTCCCTGGGGGGACAGAACACTGAAGCTTTCTTT
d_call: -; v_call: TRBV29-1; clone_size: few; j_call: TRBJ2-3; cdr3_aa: CSSTGPSTDTQYF; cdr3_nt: TGCAGCTCCACCGGGCCCTCCACAGATACGCAGTATTTT
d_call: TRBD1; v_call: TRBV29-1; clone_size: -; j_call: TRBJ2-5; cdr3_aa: CSVGGQGGRETQYF; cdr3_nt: TGCAGCGTTGGTGGACAGGGGGGGAGAGAGACCCAGTACTTC
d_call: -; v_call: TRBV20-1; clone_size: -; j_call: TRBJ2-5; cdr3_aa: CSASKQPLPPFIEQYF; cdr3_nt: TGCAGTGCTAGCAAACAACCCCTCCCACCCTTTATAGAGCAGTACTTC
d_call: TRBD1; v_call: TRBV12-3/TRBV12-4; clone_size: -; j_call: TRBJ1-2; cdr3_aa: CASSSTTGIVGYTF; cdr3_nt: TGTGCCAGCAGTTCAACGACAGGGATCGTTGGCTACACCTTC
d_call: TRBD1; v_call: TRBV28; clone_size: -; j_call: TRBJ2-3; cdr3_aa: CASRTDRESTDTQYF; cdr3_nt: TGTGCCAGCAGGACGGACAGGGAAAGCACAGATACGCAGTATTTT
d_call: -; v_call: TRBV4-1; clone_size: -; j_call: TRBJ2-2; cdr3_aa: CASSQDIEGYTGELFF; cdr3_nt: TGCGCCAGCAGCCAAGACATCGAGGGATACACCGGGGAGCTGTTTTTT
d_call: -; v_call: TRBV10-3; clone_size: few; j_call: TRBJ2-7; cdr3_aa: CAISSDKGPSYNEQYF; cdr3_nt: TGTGCCATCAGTTCTGATAAGGGGCCCTCCTACAATGAGCAGTACTTC
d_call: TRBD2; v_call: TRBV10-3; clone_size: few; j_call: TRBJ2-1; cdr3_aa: CAISGMSGIKLSNSYNEQFF; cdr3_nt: TGTGCCATCAGTGGTATGAGCGGGATCAAACTATCAAACTCCTACAATGAGCAGTTCTTC
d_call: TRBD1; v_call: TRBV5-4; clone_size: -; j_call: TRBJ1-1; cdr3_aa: CASSLDPVVRGQGTEAFF; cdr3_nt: TGTGCCAGCAGCTTGGACCCCGTTGTCAGGGGGCAAGGCACTGAAGCTTTCTTT